This entry lists 26 T cell receptor beta chains sequenced from one sample in a study of tumor and adjacent non-tumor tissue in lung cancer. No cell sorting was done before RNA was extracted from the tissue. Distant lung tissue was collected more than 3 cm away from the tumor edge. Three rounds of nested PCR, following a modified ARM-PCR protocol, produced the TCRbeta library. Using its own MiXCR run on the multiplex PCR reads, TCRdb lists one record per CDR3 protein. This sample carries almost 75,000 distinct CDR3 sequences, roughly 70% of them seen once, and the ten largest clones take roughly 26%. Sequencing was done on a sample of distant non-tumor lung tissue. The receptors derive from a woman aged 45-65 years with non-small cell lung cancer.

The J gene is TRBJ1-3, the V gene TRBV30; D is undetermined. The CDR3 runs to 14 residues. Germline V gene lookup returns CDR1 GTSNPN and CDR2 SVGIG (reference sequence). The V end was cut by 4 bases, the J end by 1 base, with 11 bases between. CDR3 sequence: CAWNPINSGNTIYF. For the CDR3, the DNA is TGTGCCTGGAACCCGATTAATTCTGGAAACACCATATATTTT.

This clonotype has only a few counts. The chain joins TRBV4-1 to TRBJ2-3, with D unclear. Germline CDR1 is MGHRA and CDR2 is YSYEKL. Trimming cost V 0 bases and J 6 bases, with 7 bases left between them. The CDR3 has 13 residues. The CDR3 region has the DNA TGCGCCAGCAGCCAAGAGGAAGGGGATACGCAGTATTTT. This sequence encodes CASSQEEGDTQYF.

This clonotype was detected only a few times. The CDR3 does not close with the conserved phenylalanine or tryptophan, likely indicating a read error. This rearrangement joins TRBV11-2 to TRBJ2-7; possibly TRBD1 for D (5 bases). This CDR3 is 11 amino acids long. Germline assignment: CDR1 SGHAT and CDR2 FQNNGV. The DNA for the CDR3 is TGTACCAGCAGCTCCTCAGGGGAGCAGTACCTC. It is translated as CTSSSSGEQYL.

The table lists this clonotype with a count of one. One junction end disagrees with the germline gene, perhaps due to a read error. The chain uses TRBV11-2 and TRBJ2-7; D may be TRBD1 (6 bases). From germline, CDR1 is SGHAT and CDR2 FQNNGV. This CDR3 has 14 residues. In nucleotides, the CDR3 is TGTGCCAGTAGCTTAAACAGGGATGGTATCGAGCGGTACTTC. Its protein is CASSLNRDGIERYF.

The chain recombines TRBV19 with TRBJ2-2; 13 nucleotides agree with TRBD2. The CDR3 totals 15 residues. With V trimmed by 7 bases and J by 5 bases, 4 bases remained unmatched. From germline, CDR1 is LNHDA and CDR2 SQIVND (reference sequence). The CDR3 sequence: CASKGLAGDTGELFF. Here the CDR3 DNA reads TGTGCCAGTAAAGGACTAGCGGGAGATACCGGGGAGCTGTTTTTT.

As to this clonotype: At one of its ends the junction is not consistent with the germline gene, which may arise from a read error. The genes are TRBV11-3 and TRBJ2-3; a weak D match, TRBD2 (6 bases). The CDR3 runs to 16 residues. Germline lookup yields CDR1 SGHNT and CDR2 YENEEA. CDR3: CASSGPSGSFSDTQYF. The CDR3 bases are TGTGCCAGCAGCGGCCCCAGCGGGTCCTTCTCAGATACACAGTATTTT.

This clonotype came up a few times. A much larger clone sits a single nucleotide away, making a read error possible. This chain uses TRBV11-2 with TRBJ2-1; 11 positions match TRBD2. The CDR3 is made up of 17 amino acids. CDR1 is SGHAT and CDR2 is FQNNGV in the germline V gene. The CDR3 region is CVGSLELAGGSYNEQFF. The CDR3 bases are TGTGTCGGCAGCTTAGAGCTAGCGGGAGGCTCCTACAATGAGCAGTTCTTC.

The rearrangement uses TRBV20-1 and TRBJ2-2; D is undetermined. The V and J ends lost 4 bases and 0 bases respectively, with 12 bases between them. The CDR3 is 15 amino acids. Germline CDR1 reads DFQATT; CDR2 reads SNEGSKA (reference sequence). The CDR3, as DNA: TGCAGTGCTACAATCTCGGGTTCGAACACCGGGGAGCTGTTTTTT. It specifies CSATISGSNTGELFF.

The V call is TRBV5-8, the J call TRBJ2-1; D unclear. Germline V gene lookup returns CDR1 SGHTS and CDR2 YDEGEE. The CDR3 covers 15 residues. The V and J ends lost 10 bases and 7 bases respectively, with 24 bases between them. In nucleotides, the CDR3 is TGTGCCTGTAGCAAAATGAGTCAGGCTTGGAATGAGCAGTTCTTC. Translating it yields CACSKMSQAWNEQFF.

This clonotype was detected once. A read error may account for a junction end that differs from germline. The V call is TRBV29-1, the J call TRBJ1-1; D gene ambiguous. CDR3 size: 12 residues. Germline V gene lookup returns CDR1 SQVTM and CDR2 ANQGSEA. Written as DNA, the CDR3 is TGCAGCGTTGACTCGGGGTGGGTTGAAGTTTTCTTT. Protein product: CSVDSGWVEVFF.

On this clonotype itself: The junction and the germline gene differ at one end; a read error may be behind it. The chain links TRBV20-1 to TRBJ2-7, with D tentatively TRBD1 or TRBD2 (5 bases each). Germline assignment: CDR1 DFQATT and CDR2 SNEGSKA (reference sequence). The CDR3 spans 14 residues. CDR3 sequence: CSAYRNGVSDKHYF. In DNA form, the CDR3 reads TGCAGTGCTTACCGGAACGGGGTGTCGGACAAGCATTACTTC.

A note on this clonotype: The CDR3 does not close with the conserved phenylalanine or tryptophan, likely indicating a read error. The chain has TRBV6-1 and TRBJ2-1; tentatively, D is TRBD1 or TRBD2 (5 bases each). The germline V and J ends were trimmed by 4 bases and 5 bases, with 18 bases remaining between them. Germline CDR1 is MNHNS and CDR2 is SASEGT. The CDR3 consists of 16 residues. The CDR3 DNA reads as TGTGCCAGCAGTGCATCCGGGGCATGGGGACACAATGAGCAGTTCATC. This codes for CASSASGAWGHNEQFI.

Regarding this clonotype: One junction end disagrees with the germline gene, perhaps due to a read error. V and J are TRBV11-2 and TRBJ2-1; unclear D gene. CDR1 and CDR2 (germline): SGHAT, FQNNGV. The CDR3 covers 13 residues. The CDR3 nucleotides are TGTGCCAGCAGCTTAGGAAGACAACCTGAGCAGCTCTTC. It yields the protein CASSLGRQPEQLF.

As DNA, the CDR3 is TGCGCCAGCAGCCGAGATCTGTACAGGGCCAATGAAAAACTGTTTTTT. This sequence encodes CASSRDLYRANEKLFF. The V call is TRBV4-1, the J call TRBJ1-4; TRBD1 might be the D (6 bases). V lost 4 bases and J 5 bases, leaving 17 bases between the germline ends. Germline CDR1 and CDR2: MGHRA and YSYEKL. This CDR3 is built from 16 residues.

The chain uses TRBV12-3 or TRBV12-4 and TRBJ2-7; the match to TRBD2 covers 10 bases. The CDR3 has 18 residues. Trimming removed 4 bases from V and 3 bases from J; junction bases left unmatched: 15. DNA for the CDR3: TGTGCCAGCAGTTACAATGCCGCCAGGACTAGCGGCGTCTACGAGCAGTACTTC. This translates into CASSYNAARTSGVYEQYF.

In regard to this clonotype: Germline is not matched at one junction end, which may reflect a read error. This chain's CDR3 is CAYSFLAQYNERFF. The CDR3 nucleotides read TGTGCCTACAGCTTCCTAGCCCAATACAATGAGCGGTTCTTC. The gene calls are TRBV11-2 and TRBJ2-1, with D possibly matching TRBD2 (5 bases). CDR3 length: 14 residues. Per germline, CDR1 SGHAT and CDR2 FQNNGV.

As for this clonotype: The conserved final phenylalanine or tryptophan is absent from the CDR3, which likely points to a read error. The DNA is left out, because the CDR3 cannot be placed on it with certainty; the CDR3 is given as TCRdb lists it. The chain employs TRBV11-1 and TRBJ1-1. The length of the CDR3 is 14 amino acids, counting both ends. Germline loops: CDR1 SGHAT, CDR2 FQDESV (reference sequence). Here the CDR3 reads CASSLKELNTEALL.

As concerns this clonotype: The junction and the germline gene differ at one end; a read error may be behind it. The chain links TRBV11-2 to TRBJ2-1, with D uncertain. The CDR3 has 12 amino acids. Germline V gene sequence: CDR1 SGHAT, CDR2 FQNNGV. For the CDR3, the DNA is TGTGCCAGCATGGAACTACCTGACGAGCAATTCTTC. Translation: CASMELPDEQFF.

Comments on this clonotype: The CDR3 does not close with the conserved phenylalanine or tryptophan, likely indicating a read error. The chain combines TRBV11-1 with TRBJ2-1, with TRBD2 as a possible D gene (6 bases). This CDR3 has 14 amino acids. Trimming took 7 bases from V and 7 from J, leaving 17 bases between them. Germline V CDR1 and CDR2: SGHAT, FQDESV (reference sequence). CDR3 sequence reads: CASTLPGVGNEQFL. The CDR3 coding sequence is TGTGCCAGCACACTACCGGGAGTAGGGAATGAGCAGTTCCTC.

This chain joins TRBV6-5 and TRBJ1-4, with 7 bases aligning to TRBD1. From germline, CDR1 is MNHEY and CDR2 SVGAGI. The CDR3 runs 18 residues. The CDR3 region has the DNA TGTACCAACACCAAAAAAGGGGGCTGGGGGGCAACTAATGAAAAACTGTTTTTT. Amino acid sequence: CTNTKKGGWGATNEKLFF.

This clonotype was found once. Just one base apart from a much larger clone, this may be a read error. The rearrangement joins TRBV20-1 to TRBJ1-2; D unclear. Germline V CDR1 and CDR2: DFQATT, SNEGSKA (reference sequence). Trimming took 7 bases from V and 4 from J, leaving 13 bases between them. The CDR3 length is 12 residues. This CDR3 reads CSVSPAGYGYTF. As DNA, the CDR3 is TGCAGTGTTAGTCCTGCGGGCTATGGCTACACCTTC.

As concerns this clonotype: Possible read error: a much larger clone is one base away. The chain combines TRBV12-3 or TRBV12-4 with TRBJ1-5; D call uncertain. The CDR3 runs 15 residues. DNA of the CDR3: TGTGCCAGGAGTTTACATGGTAATAGCAATCAGCCCCAGCATTTT. Amino acid sequence: CARSLHGNSNQPQHF.

About this clonotype itself: The conserved phenylalanine or tryptophan is not found at the CDR3 terminus, so this likely reflects a read error. This chain links TRBV20-1 with TRBJ2-1; perhaps TRBD2 as D (6 bases). The CDR3 runs 14 residues. Germline V gives CDR1 DFQATT, CDR2 SNEGSKA (reference sequence). V dropped 6 bases and J dropped 0 bases, with 12 bases sitting between them. Written as DNA, the CDR3 is TGCAGTGCCAGCGGGCGATGCTCCTACAATGAGCAGTTCTAC. Residues: CSASGRCSYNEQFY.

On this clonotype: One junction end disagrees with the germline gene, perhaps due to a read error. The gene calls are TRBV10-3 and TRBJ2-6; 7 bases agree with TRBD1. The CDR3 spans 16 residues. The germline V gene encodes CDR1 ENHRY and CDR2 SYGVKD. The CDR3 protein is CTICPRTGVGANVLTF. The CDR3 coding sequence is TGTACCATCTGCCCCAGGACAGGAGTTGGGGCCAACGTCCTGACTTTC.

Note on this clonotype: At one boundary the junction diverges from the germline segment, which might be a read error. V usage is TRBV11-1 and J usage is TRBJ2-3, with D perhaps TRBD1 (6 bases). CDR3 size: 14 residues. Germline V gene data show CDR1 as SGHAT and CDR2 as FQDESV (reference sequence). CDR3 nucleotide sequence: TGTGCCAGCAGCATTGCTACAGGGCCTGATACGCACTATTTT. Its translation: CASSIATGPDTHYF. Full variable domain (outside the CDR3, taken from reference TRBV11-1 and TRBJ2-3): EAEVAQSPRYKITEKSQAVAFWCDPISGHATLYWYRQILGQGPELLVQFQDESVVDDSQLPKDRFSAERLKGVDSTLKIQPAELGDSAMYLCASSIATGPDTHYFGPGTRLTVL.

On this clonotype: One end of the junction varies from germline; a read error may be responsible. The rearrangement joins TRBV11-2 to TRBJ2-7, with D perhaps TRBD2 (5 bases). Germline V gene sequence: CDR1 SGHAT, CDR2 FQNNGV. The CDR3 length is 15 residues. The CDR3 coding sequence is TGTTCCAGCAGCTTAGATAAGCGGAGCGGCTACGAGCAGTACTTC. Translation gives CSSSLDKRSGYEQYF.